The entry that follows covers one T cell receptor beta chain sequence. This sample was taken from a study of blood T cell repertoires in COVID-19. The CDR3 runs to 18 residues. Looked up from germline, CDR1 is LNHDA and CDR2 is SQIVND (reference sequence). V was clipped by 4 bases and J by 0 bases, with 16 bases between them. TCRdb's table, derived via immunoSEQ multiplex PCR, lists solely in-frame clones and lacks some. The sample has under 450,000 clones; more than 85% are singletons. This sequence was found in a woman between 40 and 55 years old who had been exposed to COVID-19. The rearrangement uses TRBV19 and TRBJ1-6, with TRBD1 as a possible D gene (5 bases). Material for sequencing was PBMCs or T cells enriched from blood (not recorded which). The CDR3 coding sequence is TGTGCCAGTAGTACCCGGGGGGGACGAAGCTCCTATAATTCACCCCTCCACTTT. This codes for CASSTRGGRSSYNSPLHF.